The present entry profiles one T cell receptor (beta chain) with its context. The data derive from a study of blood T cell repertoires in COVID-19. Looking at the study overall: Samples taken during acute and convalescent COVID-19 were collected in the United States, Italy and Spain. PBMCs, B-cell-depleted T cells, or T cells were the source of the cDNA or gDNA that made up the material.

With V trimmed by 3 bases and J by 4 bases, 4 bases remained unmatched. Germline values: CDR1 SGHRS, CDR2 YFSETQ. The CDR3 spans 14 residues. In the original workflow: Reference gene primer amplification gave estimated nucleated cell counts. This table comes from immunoSEQ multiplex PCR, and its TCRdb copy is limited to in-frame clones, with some not included. V and J calls and clone size are those listed in that table; D and trimming were worked out from the DNA. The sample consists of about 140,000 clones, over 75% of them appearing once. Sequencing was done on a sample of peripheral blood. The genes are TRBV5-1 and TRBJ1-1; the match to TRBD1 covers 9 bases. This TCR was recovered from a man between 65 and 85 years old with acute or convalescent COVID-19. The chain's CDR3 is CASSYGTGSTEAFF. CDR3 sequence (DNA): TGCGCCAGCAGCTACGGGACAGGGAGCACTGAAGCTTTCTTT.